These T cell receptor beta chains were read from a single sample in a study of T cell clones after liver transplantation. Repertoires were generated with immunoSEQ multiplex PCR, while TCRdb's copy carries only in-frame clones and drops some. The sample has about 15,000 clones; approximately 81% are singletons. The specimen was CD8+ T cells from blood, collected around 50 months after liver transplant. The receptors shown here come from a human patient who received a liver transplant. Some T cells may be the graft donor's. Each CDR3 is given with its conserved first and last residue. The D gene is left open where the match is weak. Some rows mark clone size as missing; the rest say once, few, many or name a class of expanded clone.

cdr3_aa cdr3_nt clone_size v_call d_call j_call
CSAFEGGEAFF TGCAGTGCTTTTGAGGGGGGAGAAGCTTTCTTT NA TRBV20-1 NA TRBJ1-1
CASSYPREYNEQFF TGTGCCAGCAGTTACCCTCGGGAGTACAATGAGCAGTTCTTC NA TRBV6-5 NA TRBJ2-1
CASSEGEIPLFYGYTF TGTGCCAGCAGTGAAGGAGAGATTCCCCTCTTCTATGGCTACACCTTC NA TRBV25-1 NA TRBJ1-2
CASRGLTTDTQYF TGTGCCAGCAGGGGACTTACAACAGATACGCAGTATTTT NA TRBV28 NA TRBJ2-3
CASSQDGGLAGEDTDTQYF TGCGCCAGCAGCCAAGATGGGGGACTAGCGGGGGAGGATACAGATACGCAGTATTTT few TRBV4-3 TRBD2 TRBJ2-3
CASSLGVRAYNEQFF TGTGCCAGCAGTTTAGGGGTGAGGGCCTACAATGAGCAGTTCTTC NA TRBV28 NA TRBJ2-1
CASSDNSRNQPQHF TGTGCCAGTAGTGATAACAGCCGCAATCAGCCCCAGCATTTT NA TRBV19 NA TRBJ1-5
CASRSGTVYGYTF TGTGCCAGCAGGTCCGGGACAGTCTATGGCTACACCTTC NA TRBV7-9 TRBD1 TRBJ1-2
CASSGAGGYTF TGTGCCAGCTCGGGGGCTGGTGGCTACACCTTC NA TRBV6-4 NA TRBJ1-2
CASSSYATNEKLFF TGTGCCAGCAGCAGCTATGCAACTAATGAAAAACTGTTTTTT NA TRBV13 NA TRBJ1-4
CASSELIVPLEQYF TGCGCCAGCAGTGAGTTAATTGTCCCGCTCGAGCAGTACTTC NA TRBV10-2 NA TRBJ2-7
CASVDAGNLQETQYF TGTGCCAGCGTAGACGCAGGGAACCTACAAGAGACCCAGTACTTC few TRBV2 NA TRBJ2-5
CSVEGTAEAFF TGCAGCGTTGAAGGGACAGCCGAGGCTTTCTTT NA TRBV29-1 NA TRBJ1-1
CASSFGNNEQFF TGTGCCAGCAGCTTCGGAAACAATGAGCAGTTCTTC NA TRBV5-6 NA TRBJ2-1
CASSDAVGHTEAFF TGTGCCAGCAGTGACGCTGTGGGTCACACTGAAGCTTTCTTT NA TRBV25-1 NA TRBJ1-1
CASSSTPGTGYGYTF TGTGCCAGCAGCTCAACCCCCGGGACAGGGTATGGCTACACCTTC NA TRBV7-3 TRBD1 TRBJ1-2
CASSFGGLGYTF TGTGCCAGCAGCTTCGGGGGGTTGGGCTACACCTTC NA TRBV5-4 NA TRBJ1-2
CASSQDQGLGKDTQYF TGTGCCAGCAGCCAAGATCAGGGACTAGGGAAAGATACGCAGTATTTT NA TRBV14 TRBD2 TRBJ2-3
CASSVGSNEQFF TGTGCCAGCAGCGTCGGTAGCAATGAGCAGTTCTTC few TRBV9 NA TRBJ2-1
CASTPQGAFVHEQYF TGTGCCAGCACCCCACAGGGGGCCTTTGTCCACGAGCAGTACTTC few TRBV11-2 TRBD1 TRBJ2-7
CASSSPDTANTEAFF TGTGCCAGCAGCTCACCAGACACAGCGAACACTGAAGCTTTCTTT NA TRBV7-8 NA TRBJ1-1
CASSPREFLSARSGNTIYF TGTGCCAGCAGCCCCAGGGAGTTTCTTAGCGCTCGTTCTGGAAACACCATATATTTT NA TRBV7-9 NA TRBJ1-3
CASSLGSSYEQYF TGTGCCAGCAGCTTGGGCAGCTCCTACGAGCAGTACTTC NA TRBV5-6 NA TRBJ2-7
CASSQFRDYEQYF TGTGCCAGCAGCCAGTTTCGGGACTACGAGCAGTACTTC NA TRBV14 NA TRBJ2-7
CASSSPINTEAFF TGTGCCAGCAGTTCCCCCATTAACACTGAAGCTTTCTTT NA TRBV28 NA TRBJ1-1
CASSQELPNTEAFF TGTGCCAGCAGCCAAGAACTGCCGAACACTGAAGCTTTCTTT hyperexpanded TRBV4-2 NA TRBJ1-1
CASSIGAGAVYEQYF TGTGCCAGTAGTATTGGGGCAGGGGCCGTCTACGAGCAGTACTTC NA TRBV19 NA TRBJ2-7
CASSSFTGIFEAFF TGTGCCAGCAGCAGCTTCACAGGGATTTTTGAAGCTTTCTTT once TRBV4-2 NA TRBJ1-1
CATSGGQGSYEQYF TGTGCCACCAGCGGTGGACAGGGAAGTTACGAGCAGTACTTC NA TRBV15 TRBD1 TRBJ2-7
CARKWDNQETQYF TGTGCCCGAAAGTGGGATAACCAAGAGACCCAGTACTTC NA TRBV2 NA TRBJ2-5